This T cell receptor (beta chain) appears in the sequencing data of a study of blood T cell repertoires in COVID-19. Measured with immunoSEQ multiplex PCR; TCRdb has only the in-frame clones, and not every one. The profile shows around 250,000 clones, roughly nine tenths of them singletons. The CDR3 runs to 15 residues. Germline values: CDR1 MRHNA, CDR2 SNTAGT. Trimming at V came to 5 bases and at J to 8 bases, leaving 8 bases not matched to a gene. This sequence joins TRBV6-4 and TRBJ1-5; 11 nucleotides line up with TRBD1. The sequencing sample was made of PBMCs or T cells enriched from blood (not recorded which). The TCR comes from a human donor in a cohort exposed to, infected with or recovered from COVID-19 (not recorded which). The donor label of this sample is uncertain. The CDR3 DNA sequence: TGTGCCAGCAGTCCGTCCGGGACAGGGGGTAAGCCCCAGCATTTT. This encodes CASSPSGTGGKPQHF.